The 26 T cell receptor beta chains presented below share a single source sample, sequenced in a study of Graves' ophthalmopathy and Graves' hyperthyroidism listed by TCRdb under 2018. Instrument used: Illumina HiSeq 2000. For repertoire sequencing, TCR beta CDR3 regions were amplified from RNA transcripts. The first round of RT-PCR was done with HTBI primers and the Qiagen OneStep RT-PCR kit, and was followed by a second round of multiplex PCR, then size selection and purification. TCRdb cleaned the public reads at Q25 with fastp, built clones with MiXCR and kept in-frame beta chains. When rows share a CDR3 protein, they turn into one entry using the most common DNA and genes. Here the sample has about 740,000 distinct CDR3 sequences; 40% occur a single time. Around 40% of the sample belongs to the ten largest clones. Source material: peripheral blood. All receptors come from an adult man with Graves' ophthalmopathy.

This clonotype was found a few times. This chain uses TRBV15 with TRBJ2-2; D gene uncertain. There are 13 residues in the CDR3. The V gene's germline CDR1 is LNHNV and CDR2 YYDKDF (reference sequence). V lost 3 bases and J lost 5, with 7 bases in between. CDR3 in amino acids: CATSRDQTGELFF. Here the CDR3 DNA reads TGTGCCACCAGCAGGGACCAGACCGGGGAGCTGTTTTTT.

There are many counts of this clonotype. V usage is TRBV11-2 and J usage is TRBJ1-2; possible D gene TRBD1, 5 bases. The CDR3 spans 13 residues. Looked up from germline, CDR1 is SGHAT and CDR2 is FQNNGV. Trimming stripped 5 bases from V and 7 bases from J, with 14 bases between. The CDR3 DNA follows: TGTGCCAGCAGCCTCCTTGGGGGAGGTGGCTACACCTTC. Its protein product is CASSLLGGGGYTF. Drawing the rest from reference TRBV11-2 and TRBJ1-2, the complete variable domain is EAGVAQSPRYKIIEKRQSVAFWCNPISGHATLYWYQQILGQGPKLLIQFQNNGVVDDSQLPKDRFSAERLKGVDSTLKIQPAKLEDSAVYLCASSLLGGGGYTFGSGTRLTVV.

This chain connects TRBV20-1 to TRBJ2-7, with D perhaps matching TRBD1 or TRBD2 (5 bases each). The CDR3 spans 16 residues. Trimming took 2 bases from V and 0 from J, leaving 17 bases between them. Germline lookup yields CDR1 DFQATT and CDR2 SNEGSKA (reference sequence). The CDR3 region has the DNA TGCAGTGCTAGACGACCTGGGACCCTCAGCTCCTACGAGCAGTACTTC. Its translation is CSARRPGTLSSYEQYF.

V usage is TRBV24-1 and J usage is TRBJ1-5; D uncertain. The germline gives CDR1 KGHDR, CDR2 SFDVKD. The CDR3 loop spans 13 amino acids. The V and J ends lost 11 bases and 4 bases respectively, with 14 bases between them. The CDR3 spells CASLRGENQPQHF. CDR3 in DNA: TGTGCCAGCTTACGGGGAGAAAATCAGCCCCAGCATTTT.

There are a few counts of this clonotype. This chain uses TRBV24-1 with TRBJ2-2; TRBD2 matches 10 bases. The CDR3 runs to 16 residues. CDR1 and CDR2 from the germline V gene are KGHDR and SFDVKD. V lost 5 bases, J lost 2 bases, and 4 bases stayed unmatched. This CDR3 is CATSAGLAVNTGELFF. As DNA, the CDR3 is TGTGCCACCAGTGCCGGACTAGCGGTAAACACCGGGGAGCTGTTTTTT.

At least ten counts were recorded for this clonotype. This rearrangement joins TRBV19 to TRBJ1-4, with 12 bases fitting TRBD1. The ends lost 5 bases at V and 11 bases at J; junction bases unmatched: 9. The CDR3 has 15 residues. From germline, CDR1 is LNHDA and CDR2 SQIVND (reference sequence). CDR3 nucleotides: TGTGCCAGTAGTGTACCGGGACAGGGGGCAGAGAAACTGTTTTTT. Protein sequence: CASSVPGQGAEKLFF.

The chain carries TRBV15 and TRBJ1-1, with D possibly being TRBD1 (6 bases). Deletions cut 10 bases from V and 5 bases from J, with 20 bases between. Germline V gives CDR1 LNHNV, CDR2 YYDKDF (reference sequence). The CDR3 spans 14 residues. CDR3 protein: CASNLRGARTEAFF. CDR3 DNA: TGTGCCAGCAACCTACGGGGGGCGCGGACTGAAGCTTTCTTT.

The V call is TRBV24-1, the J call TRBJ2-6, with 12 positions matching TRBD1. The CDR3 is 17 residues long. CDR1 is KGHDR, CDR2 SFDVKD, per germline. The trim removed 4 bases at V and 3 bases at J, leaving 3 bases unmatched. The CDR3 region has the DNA TGTGCCACCAGTGACTGGGACAGGGGGCGTGGGGCCAACGTCCTGACTTTC. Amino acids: CATSDWDRGRGANVLTF.

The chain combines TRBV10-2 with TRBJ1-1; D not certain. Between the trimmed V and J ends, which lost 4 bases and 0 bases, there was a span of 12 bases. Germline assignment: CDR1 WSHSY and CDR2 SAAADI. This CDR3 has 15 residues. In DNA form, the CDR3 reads TGCGCCAGCAGTGGGGCGGAACTGATGAACACTGAAGCTTTCTTT. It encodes CASSGAELMNTEAFF.

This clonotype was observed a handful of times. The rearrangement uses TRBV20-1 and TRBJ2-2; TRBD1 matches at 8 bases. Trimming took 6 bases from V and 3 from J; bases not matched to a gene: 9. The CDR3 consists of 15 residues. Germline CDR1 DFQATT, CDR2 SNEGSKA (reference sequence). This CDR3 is CSAPGQGADTGELFF. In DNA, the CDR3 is TGCAGTGCCCCGGGGCAGGGGGCCGACACCGGGGAGCTGTTTTTT.

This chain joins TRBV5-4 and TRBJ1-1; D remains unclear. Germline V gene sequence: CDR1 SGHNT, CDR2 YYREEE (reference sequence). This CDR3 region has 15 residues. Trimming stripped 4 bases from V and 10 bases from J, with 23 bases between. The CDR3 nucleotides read TGTGCCAGCAGCGTTGAAGATGTCGCACGGTCGATAGCTTTCTTT. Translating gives CASSVEDVARSIAFF.

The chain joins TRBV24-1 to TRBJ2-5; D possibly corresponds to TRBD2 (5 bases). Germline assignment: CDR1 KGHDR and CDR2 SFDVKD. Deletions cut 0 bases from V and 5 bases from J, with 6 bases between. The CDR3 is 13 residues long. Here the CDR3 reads CATSDLGEETQYF. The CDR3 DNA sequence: TGTGCCACCAGTGATTTGGGGGAGGAGACCCAGTACTTC.

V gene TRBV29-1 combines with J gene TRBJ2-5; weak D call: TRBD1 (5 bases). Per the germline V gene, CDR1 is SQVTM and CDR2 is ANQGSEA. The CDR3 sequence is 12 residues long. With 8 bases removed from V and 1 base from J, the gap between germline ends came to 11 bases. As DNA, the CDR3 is TGCAGCTTAGGGGCAGCCCAAGAGACCCAGTACTTC. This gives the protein CSLGAAQETQYF.

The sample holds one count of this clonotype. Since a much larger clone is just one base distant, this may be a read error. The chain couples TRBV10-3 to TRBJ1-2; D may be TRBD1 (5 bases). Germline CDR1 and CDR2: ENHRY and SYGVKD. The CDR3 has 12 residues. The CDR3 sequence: CASSVGTYGYTF. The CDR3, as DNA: TGTGCCAGCAGTGTGGGGACCTATGGCTACACCTTC.

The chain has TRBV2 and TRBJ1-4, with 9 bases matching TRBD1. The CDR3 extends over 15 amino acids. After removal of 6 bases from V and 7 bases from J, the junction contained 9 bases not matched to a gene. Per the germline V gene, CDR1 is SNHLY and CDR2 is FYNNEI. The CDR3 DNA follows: TGTGCCAGCAGGACCATACAGGGGGCGGTTGAAAAACTGTTTTTT. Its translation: CASRTIQGAVEKLFF.

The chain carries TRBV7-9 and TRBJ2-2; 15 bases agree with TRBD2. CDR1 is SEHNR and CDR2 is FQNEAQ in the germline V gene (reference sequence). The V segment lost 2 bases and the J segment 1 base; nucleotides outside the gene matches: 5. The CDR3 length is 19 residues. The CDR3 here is CASSLPGLAGGMNTGELFF. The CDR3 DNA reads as TGTGCCAGCAGCTTACCGGGACTAGCGGGGGGAATGAACACCGGGGAGCTGTTTTTT.

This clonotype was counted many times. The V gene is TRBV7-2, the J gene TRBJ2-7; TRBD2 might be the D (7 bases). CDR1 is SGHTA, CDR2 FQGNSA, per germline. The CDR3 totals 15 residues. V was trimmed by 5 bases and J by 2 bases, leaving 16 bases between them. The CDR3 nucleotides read TGTGCCAGCAGCCACGACGCGGGGGCCGCCTACGAGCAGTACTTC. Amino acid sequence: CASSHDAGAAYEQYF. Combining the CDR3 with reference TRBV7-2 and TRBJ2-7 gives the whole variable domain GAGVSQSPSNKVTEKGKDVELRCDPISGHTALYWYRQSLGQGLEFLIYFQGNSAPDKSGLPSDRFSAERTGGSVSTLTIQRTQQEDSAVYLCASSHDAGAAYEQYFGPGTRLTVT.

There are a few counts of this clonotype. CDR3 DNA sequence: TGTGCCAGCTCTAGGTGGGGTGCCGGGGAGCTGTTTTTT. This sequence encodes CASSRWGAGELFF. This sequence joins TRBV9 and TRBJ2-2, with D unresolved. The CDR3 totals 13 residues. In germline, CDR1 is SGDLS, CDR2 YYNGEE. V was shortened by 7 bases and J by 6 bases, with 13 bases between the two germline ends.

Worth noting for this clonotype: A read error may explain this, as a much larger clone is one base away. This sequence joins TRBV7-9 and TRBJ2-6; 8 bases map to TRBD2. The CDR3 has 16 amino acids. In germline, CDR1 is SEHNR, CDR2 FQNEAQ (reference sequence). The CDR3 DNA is TGTGCCAGCAGCCCGAGCGGGGGCTCTGGGGCCAACGTCCCGACTTTC. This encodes CASSPSGGSGANVPTF.

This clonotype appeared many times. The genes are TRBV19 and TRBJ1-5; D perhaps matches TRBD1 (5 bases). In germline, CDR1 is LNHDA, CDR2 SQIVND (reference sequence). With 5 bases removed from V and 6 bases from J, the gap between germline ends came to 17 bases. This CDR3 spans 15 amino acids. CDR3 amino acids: CASSFQGPGSQPQHF. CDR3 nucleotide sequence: TGTGCCAGTAGTTTCCAGGGCCCAGGGAGTCAGCCCCAGCATTTT.

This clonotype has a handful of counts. The CDR3 DNA is TGTGCCAGTAGGAATACCGGGACAGCCTACGAGCAGTACTTC. Protein product: CASRNTGTAYEQYF. This chain uses TRBV19 with TRBJ2-7; 7 bases fit TRBD1. The V segment lost 6 bases and the J segment 2 bases; nucleotides outside the gene matches: 7. CDR1 and CDR2 from the germline V gene are LNHDA and SQIVND (reference sequence). CDR3 size: 14 residues.

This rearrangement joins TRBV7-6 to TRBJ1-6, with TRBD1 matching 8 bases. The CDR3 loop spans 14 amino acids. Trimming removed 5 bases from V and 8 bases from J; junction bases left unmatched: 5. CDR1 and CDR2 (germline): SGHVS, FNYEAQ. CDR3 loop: CASSRTGYHSPLHF. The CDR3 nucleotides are TGTGCCAGCAGCAGGACAGGGTATCATTCACCCCTCCACTTT.

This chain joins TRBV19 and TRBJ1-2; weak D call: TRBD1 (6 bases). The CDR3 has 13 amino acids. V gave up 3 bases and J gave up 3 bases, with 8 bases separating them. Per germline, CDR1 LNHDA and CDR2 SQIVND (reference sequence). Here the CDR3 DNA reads TGTGCCAGTAGTATCCGACAGGACTATGGCTACACCTTC. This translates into CASSIRQDYGYTF.

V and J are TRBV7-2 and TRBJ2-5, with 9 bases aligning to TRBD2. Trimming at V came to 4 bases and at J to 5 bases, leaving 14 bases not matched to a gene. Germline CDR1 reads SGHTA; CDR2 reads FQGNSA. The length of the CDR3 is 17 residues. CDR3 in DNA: TGTGCCAGCAGCTCCCATTGGGCGGGAGGGCCGGGGGAGACCCAGTACTTC. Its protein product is CASSSHWAGGPGETQYF.

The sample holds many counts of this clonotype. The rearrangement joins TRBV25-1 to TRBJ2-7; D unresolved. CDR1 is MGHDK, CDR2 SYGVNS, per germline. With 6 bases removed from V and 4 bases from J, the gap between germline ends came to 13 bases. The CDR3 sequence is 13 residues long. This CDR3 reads CASSSSLGYEQYF. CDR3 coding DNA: TGTGCCAGCAGCTCGTCCTTGGGGTACGAGCAGTACTTC.

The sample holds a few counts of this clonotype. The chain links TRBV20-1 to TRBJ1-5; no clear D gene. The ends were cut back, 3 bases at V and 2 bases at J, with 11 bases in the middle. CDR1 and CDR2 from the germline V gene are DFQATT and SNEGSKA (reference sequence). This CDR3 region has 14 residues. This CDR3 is CSASLGRGNQPQHF. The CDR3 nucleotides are TGCAGTGCTAGTTTAGGGCGAGGCAATCAGCCCCAGCATTTT.